The 8 T cell receptor beta chains listed next were all sequenced from one sample in a study of blood T cell repertoires in COVID-19. Generated by immunoSEQ multiplex PCR, the TCRdb table keeps only in-frame clones and is missing some. Of approximately 90,000 clones in the sample, 85% to 90% are singletons; the top ten hold 3.5% to 4%. The material sequenced was peripheral blood. These receptors all stem from a man in his sixties with acute or convalescent COVID-19.

This chain uses TRBV5-1 with TRBJ2-5; D gene ambiguous. V was pared by 3 bases and J by 2 bases, with 11 bases between. CDR1 SGHRS and CDR2 YFSETQ come from the germline V gene. CDR3 length: 14 residues. CDR3 sequence (DNA): TGCGCCAGCAGCTGGTCCACTTTTCAAGAGACCCAGTACTTC. Its translation: CASSWSTFQETQYF.

The chain couples TRBV6-1 to TRBJ2-1, with no clear D. Germline V gene lookup returns CDR1 MNHNS and CDR2 SASEGT. The V gene lost 3 bases and the J gene lost 7 bases, with 22 bases spanning the gap. This CDR3 spans 17 amino acids. As DNA, the CDR3 is TGTGCCAGCAGTGACCCTGGAATTGGTATTAGGCGGAATGAGCAGTTCTTC. Translation gives CASSDPGIGIRRNEQFF.

The V and J genes are TRBV14 and TRBJ2-5; tentatively, D is TRBD2 (6 bases). The V and J ends lost 0 bases and 5 bases respectively, with 13 bases between them. Germline V gene sequence: CDR1 SGHDN, CDR2 FVKESK. The CDR3 is 15 residues long. The CDR3 is CASSQDMTGAETQYF. In DNA, the CDR3 is TGTGCCAGCAGCCAAGATATGACGGGAGCGGAGACCCAGTACTTC.

This chain connects TRBV19 to TRBJ2-5, with 7 bases lining up with TRBD1. In germline, CDR1 is LNHDA, CDR2 SQIVND (reference sequence). The CDR3 runs to 14 residues. Losses at the gene ends were 6 bases for V and 4 bases for J; bases not matched to a gene: 8. CDR3 bases: TGTGCCAGTAGGGTTAGACAGGGCGGAGAGACCCAGTACTTC. Its translation is CASRVRQGGETQYF.

The rearrangement uses TRBV21-1 and TRBJ1-3; the table names TRBD1, a call not compared with the DNA. TRBV21-1 is designated a pseudogene. This CDR3 is 14 amino acids long. The CDR3, as DNA: TGTGCCAGCAGCAACAGGGACTCTGGAAACACCATATATTTT. It encodes CASSNRDSGNTIYF.

The V call is TRBV4-2, the J call TRBJ2-5, with 9 bases identical to TRBD2. The CDR3 consists of 17 residues. J lost 1 base, V lost 0 bases, and 6 bases had no gene match. Germline assignment: CDR1 LGHNA and CDR2 YNFKEQ. Here the CDR3 reads CASSQDVRGGAQETQYF. DNA for the CDR3: TGTGCCAGCAGCCAAGATGTTCGCGGGGGGGCCCAAGAGACCCAGTACTTC.

CDR3 protein: CASSPRDRDYEQYF. The CDR3 nucleotides are TGCGCCAGCAGCCCCCGGGACAGGGACTACGAGCAGTACTTC. The chain joins TRBV4-1 to TRBJ2-7; TRBD1 matches 9 bases. The CDR3 has 14 amino acids. Losses at the gene ends were 4 bases for V and 3 bases for J; bases not matched to a gene: 4. CDR1 and CDR2 from the germline V gene are MGHRA and YSYEKL.

As concerns this clone: Other DNA sequences from this sample encode an identical CDR3 as well. The chain recombines TRBV3-1 (or the pseudogene TRBV3-2) with TRBJ2-3; 10 nucleotides line up with TRBD2. J was trimmed by 1 base and V by 8 bases; bases with no gene match: 6. Germline CDR1 reads LGHDT; CDR2 reads YNNKEL (reference sequence). There are 15 residues in the CDR3. In DNA, the CDR3 is TGTGCCAGCTCGCCAACTAGCGGGGGCACAGATACGCAGTATTTT. Translated: CASSPTSGGTDTQYF.